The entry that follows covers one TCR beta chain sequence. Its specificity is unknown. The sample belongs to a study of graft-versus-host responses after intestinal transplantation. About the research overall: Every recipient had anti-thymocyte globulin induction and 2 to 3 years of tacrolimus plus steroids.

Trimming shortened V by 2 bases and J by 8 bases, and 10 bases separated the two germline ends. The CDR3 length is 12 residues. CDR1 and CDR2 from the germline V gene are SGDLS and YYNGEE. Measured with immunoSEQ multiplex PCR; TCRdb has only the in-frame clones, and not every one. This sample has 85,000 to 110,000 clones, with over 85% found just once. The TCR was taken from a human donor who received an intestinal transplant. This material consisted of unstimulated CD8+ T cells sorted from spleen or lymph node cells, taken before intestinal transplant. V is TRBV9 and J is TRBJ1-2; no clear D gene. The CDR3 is CASSVGSAGYTF. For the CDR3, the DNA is TGTGCCAGCAGCGTGGGGAGCGCAGGCTACACCTTC. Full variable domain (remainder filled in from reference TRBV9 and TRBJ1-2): DSGVTQTPKHLITATGQRVTLRCSPRSGDLSVYWYQQSLDQGLQFLIQYYNGEERAKGNILERFSAQQFPDLHSELNLSSLELGDSALYFCASSVGSAGYTFGSGTRLTVV.